This TCR beta chain was sequenced for a study of cytomegalovirus exposure and HLA in healthy donors. Study in general: Among about 400 genotyped donors, roughly 80% fell in the Caucasian-associated ancestry cluster.

The PCR was carried out with 60 Vbeta primers and 13 Jbeta primers. The method was immunoSEQ multiplex PCR; TCRdb's version includes in-frame clones alone and lacks a portion of them. This sample has about 120,000 clones; 70% to 80% occur once, and the top ten carry 2% to 3%. Regarding this clone: What it recognizes is unknown.

General study points: On later analysis, the bulk of CMV-associated TCR beta chains appeared to be HLA-restricted. Both high specificity and high sensitivity reportedly marked the classifier's diagnosis of cytomegalovirus status. Later analysis identified several of the most significant clusters that appeared linked to common viral pathogens.

This CDR3 has 14 residues. Per germline, CDR1 SGHDT and CDR2 YYEEEE. The V end was cut by 4 bases, the J end by 0 bases, with 10 bases between. The sequenced material came from PBMCs. The source is a female donor in good health and CMV-seronegative. The chain joins TRBV5-6 to TRBJ1-1; D is perhaps TRBD1 (6 bases). The CDR3 region has the DNA TGTGCCAGCAGCCAGGACAGCCTGAACACTGAAGCTTTCTTT. The encoded protein is CASSQDSLNTEAFF. The full variable domain, its missing parts supplied by reference TRBV5-6 and TRBJ1-1, is DAGVTQSPTHLIKTRGQQVTLRCSPKSGHDTVSWYQQALGQGPQFIFQYYEEEERQRGNFPDRFSGHQFPNYSSELNVNALLLGDSALYLCASSQDSLNTEAFFGQGTRLTVV.